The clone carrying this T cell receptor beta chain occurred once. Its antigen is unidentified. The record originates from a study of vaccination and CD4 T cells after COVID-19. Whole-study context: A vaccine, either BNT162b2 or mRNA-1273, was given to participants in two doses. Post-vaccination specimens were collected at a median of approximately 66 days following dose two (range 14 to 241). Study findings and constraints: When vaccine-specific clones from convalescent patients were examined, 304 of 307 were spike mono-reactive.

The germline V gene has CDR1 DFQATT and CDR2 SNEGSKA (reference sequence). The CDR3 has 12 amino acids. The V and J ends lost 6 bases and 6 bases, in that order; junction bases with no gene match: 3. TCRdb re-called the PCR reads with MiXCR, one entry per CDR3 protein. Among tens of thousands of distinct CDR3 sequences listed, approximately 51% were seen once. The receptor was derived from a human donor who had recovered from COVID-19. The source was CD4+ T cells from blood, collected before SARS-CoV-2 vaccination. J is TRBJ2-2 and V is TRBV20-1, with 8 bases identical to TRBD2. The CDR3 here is CSAPGLAGELFF. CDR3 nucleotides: TGCAGTGCACCGGGACTAGCCGGGGAGCTGTTTTTT.